The 11 T cell receptor beta chains presented below share a single source sample, sequenced in a study of cytomegalovirus exposure and HLA in healthy donors. PCR primers comprised 60 Vbeta and 13 Jbeta primers. The assay was immunoSEQ multiplex PCR, and TCRdb's table has in-frame clones only and misses some. The profile covers 150,000 to 170,000 clones, with nearly 80% appearing a single time and roughly 13% taken by the ten largest. The sequenced sample was PBMCs. These TCRs come from a man between 25 and 39 years old in good health and CMV-seropositive.

A few counts support this clone. The V and J genes are TRBV11-1 and TRBJ2-1, with a possible D match to TRBD1 (6 bases). Germline CDR1 is SGHAT and CDR2 is FQDESV (reference sequence). The germline V and J ends were trimmed by 5 bases and 4 bases, with 9 bases remaining between them. The CDR3 is made up of 13 amino acids. This CDR3 reads CASSLDRYNEQFF. CDR3 bases: TGTGCCAGCAGCCTTGACAGGTACAATGAGCAGTTCTTC.

V is TRBV9 and J is TRBJ1-2, with TRBD1 matching 7 bases. Trimming cost V 0 bases and J 9 bases; bases outside gene matches: 8. The CDR3 consists of 14 residues. CDR1 and CDR2 from the germline V gene are SGDLS and YYNGEE. The CDR3 region is CASSVGLTGSSYTF. In DNA, the CDR3 is TGTGCCAGCAGCGTAGGTCTGACAGGGTCAAGCTACACCTTC.

The chain is built from TRBV28 and TRBJ2-6; no firm D call. The CDR3 has 14 amino acids. Trimming shortened V by 7 bases and J by 0 bases, and 7 bases separated the two germline ends. Germline values: CDR1 MDHEN, CDR2 SYDVKM. CDR3 nucleotides: TGTGCCAGCATTCCCCACTCTGGGGCCAACGTCCTGACTTTC. Translating gives CASIPHSGANVLTF.

This rearrangement joins TRBV6-5 to TRBJ2-3; the match to TRBD1 covers 10 bases. Per the germline V gene, CDR1 is MNHEY and CDR2 is SVGAGI. The CDR3 spans 15 residues. The V and J ends lost 5 bases and 2 bases, in that order; junction bases with no gene match: 4. The CDR3 region is CASSQGQGHTDTQYF. DNA of the CDR3: TGTGCCAGCAGTCAGGGACAGGGGCACACAGATACGCAGTATTTT.

This chain joins TRBV10-2 and TRBJ1-2, with D possibly matching TRBD1 (6 bases). The length of the CDR3 is 14 residues. Trimming pared 2 bases from V and 6 bases from J, leaving 13 bases between. Germline V gives CDR1 WSHSY, CDR2 SAAADI. The CDR3 bases are TGCGCCAGCAGTGAGCATTTCAGGGGAGATGGCTACACCTTC. Encoded protein: CASSEHFRGDGYTF.

The chain joins TRBV5-1 to TRBJ1-2; tentative D call: TRBD1 (5 bases). Germline V gene sequence: CDR1 SGHRS, CDR2 YFSETQ. The CDR3 loop spans 15 amino acids. Trimming removed 1 base at V and 7 bases at J, with 17 bases between. The CDR3 region has the DNA TGCGCCAGCAGCTTGTACGGGGGAGCTCAATCTGGCTACACCTTC. Translated: CASSLYGGAQSGYTF.

The rearrangement joins TRBV5-1 to TRBJ2-7; 7 bases are shared with TRBD1. With 4 bases clipped from V and 6 bases from J, the junction kept 10 bases outside the gene matches. The CDR3 consists of 14 residues. Germline V gene sequence: CDR1 SGHRS, CDR2 YFSETQ. The CDR3 here is CASSRGQEVGEQYF. DNA of the CDR3: TGCGCCAGCAGCAGAGGACAGGAGGTCGGCGAGCAGTACTTC.

The chain is built from TRBV28 and TRBJ1-1; D gene ambiguous. In germline, CDR1 is MDHEN, CDR2 SYDVKM. The CDR3 runs to 14 residues. Trimming stripped 2 bases from V and 5 bases from J, with 12 bases between. Here the CDR3 reads CASSLRRQRTEAFF. CDR3 sequence (DNA): TGTGCCAGCAGTTTAAGGCGACAACGAACTGAAGCTTTCTTT. The whole variable domain, remainder taken from reference TRBV28 and TRBJ1-1, is DVKVTQSSRYLVKRTGEKVFLECVQDMDHENMFWYRQDPGLGLRLIYFSYDVKMKEKGDIPEGYSVSREKKERFSLILESASTNQTSMYLCASSLRRQRTEAFFGQGTRLTVV.

V usage is TRBV7-2 and J usage is TRBJ2-1; TRBD2 matches at 8 bases. Germline V lookup: CDR1 SGHTA, CDR2 FQGNSA. Trimming at V came to 1 base and at J to 0 bases, leaving 8 bases not matched to a gene. This CDR3 spans 18 amino acids. DNA for the CDR3: TGTGCCAGCAGCTTAGGTCTAGCGGGCCTAAGCTCCTACAATGAGCAGTTCTTC. Its protein is CASSLGLAGLSSYNEQFF.

The sample holds many counts of this clone. The DNA for the CDR3 is TGTGCCAGCAGCTGGCGGGGTGCGAACACTGAAGCTTTCTTT. This translates into CASSWRGANTEAFF. This chain uses TRBV11-3 with TRBJ1-1; D is unclear. This CDR3 comprises 14 residues. V was trimmed by 4 bases and J by 1 base, leaving 10 bases between them. Germline CDR1 SGHNT, CDR2 YENEEA.

This chain's CDR3 is CASSLSAGLGQPQHF. The CDR3 bases are TGTGCCAGCAGTTTATCGGCGGGGTTGGGCCAGCCCCAGCATTTT. The rearrangement links TRBV27 to TRBJ1-5; D remains ambiguous. Germline-derived CDR1 and CDR2 are MNHEY and SMNVEV (reference sequence). The CDR3 runs 15 residues. Trimming removed 0 bases at V and 7 bases at J, with 13 bases between.